This TCR beta chain came from a study of T cells expressing NK-cell markers. As for the study in general: Just one sequenced donor of eight was HCMV-seronegative, while seven were seropositive.

TCRdb re-called the 5' RACE reads and shows each CDR3 protein once, DNA omitted. The sample holds some 390,000 distinct CDR3 sequences. The sequence was obtained from a woman aged 45 to 65 in good health. The sample comprised blood T cells: a sorted CD56 or NKG2C T cell subset, CD4+ or CD8+ T cells, or bulk PBMC T cells (not recorded which).

Here the CDR3 reads CASSPLTGANVLTF. The rearrangement joins TRBV27 to TRBJ2-6. Per the germline V gene, CDR1 is MNHEY and CDR2 is SMNVEV (reference sequence). The CDR3 totals 14 residues.